This T cell receptor (beta chain) was observed in a study of T cell repertoires in ileal Crohn's disease (dated by TCRdb to about 2019). Context from the whole study: At the time of surgery, roughly 40% of patients were active smokers, and the median duration of disease was 7.9 years. Every patient underwent surgery because of a complication, which was stricturing disease in 61% of cases and penetrating disease in approximately 40%. Postoperative therapy was given to about half of the patients, with thiopurines administered to about ten patients and anti-TNF agents administered to some 20 patients. The study was conducted in parallel with a multicentre cohort that was designed to identify predictors of early endoscopic recurrence following ileocolonic resection. The TCR repertoire was analysed in about 62 patients with Crohn's disease drawn from a prospective multicentre cohort. A total of around 170 mucosal samples from 57 patients were sequenced, collected from several sites on the surgical specimen as well as at postoperative endoscopy. The M6 samples were biopsies of the neoterminal ileum collected during postoperative colonoscopy. Endoscopic postoperative recurrence was defined by a Rutgeerts score above i0. The investigation overall reported the following: Only a subgroup of patients, of unstated size, had their mucosal CD4 and CD8 T cells sorted and sequenced. The timing of postoperative endoscopy varied within the first year after surgery, and the median delay was about seven months. More high-frequency clones were carried by sorted CD8 T cells than by CD4 T cells, suggesting that mucosal expansions were mainly CD8. Endoscopic recurrence was found to be associated with higher high-frequency clone percentages at surgery, and recurrence was observed in all patients with clonality above 26.8% (18/57). A significantly higher proportion of clonal expansions was observed in active smokers at surgery than in non-smokers (roughly 27% vs 19%, p=0.02).

Around 500 nanograms of biopsy DNA per sample were submitted for commercial TCRB immunosequencing. CDR3 regions were amplified from genomic DNA by Adaptive Biotechnology using a two-step, amplification bias-controlled multiplex PCR. Primers covering every V and J gene segment were used in the first PCR, while barcodes and Illumina adapters were added in the second PCR. CDR3 libraries were sequenced on an Illumina instrument. The paper's processing steps were these. Analysis combined the vendor-provided pipelines with custom analysis of raw data in R/Bioconductor under R version 3.3.0. Clonality, ranging from 0 to 1, was calculated as the inverse of the normalised Shannon entropy of all productive clones. High-frequency clones were defined as the repertoire share of the top 100 clones, retaining only clones passing a 95% confidence test. Overlap between samples was measured with the Morisita-Horn index, while repertoire diversity was measured with the Simpson index. TCRdb carries this immuneACCESS record with in-frame sequences only. Its versions omit some clonotypes, under half of them owing to an unresolved V gene in the studies checked, with the rest unexplained. From that table come the V and J calls and clone size; the DNA was used to work out D and trimming. The sample table contains nearly 7,500 clones; only one count was recorded for roughly 74% of them. Under 7.5% of the sample comes from the top ten.

The sample's time point label is to be understood as: neoterminal ileum biopsy at postoperative endoscopy, about 6 months after surgery. To be eligible, patients had to be adults with ileal or ileocolonic Crohn's disease and an indication for ileocolonic resection. Whole ileal mucosal biopsies were stored frozen at -80°C before DNA extraction. Genomic DNA was extracted from frozen whole biopsies with a TRizol-based method and quantified on a NanoDrop 2000 spectrophotometer. CDR1 is given as SGHAT and CDR2 as FQNNGV, both from the germline V gene. The CDR3 holds 14 amino acids from the cysteine to the phenylalanine. Left in the record is the CDR3 DNA by itself, 42 bases read in frame from the first base. Trimming removed 1 base from V and 5 bases from J, leaving 11 bases between the germline ends. A word on this clone: Its binding antigen is unknown. Base qualities are missing; no much larger clone stands one base away.

Sequenced input: ileal tissue. The chain couples TRBV11-2 to TRBJ1-2; tentative D gene TRBD1, with 5 bases matching. This TCR was sampled from an adult with Crohn's disease. The DNA sequence reads TGTGCCAGCAGCTTAGTTACAGGAGCATATGGCTACACCTTC. It translates to CASSLVTGAYGYTF. When the CDR3 is completed using the reference TRBV11-2 and TRBJ1-2 genes on either side, the full variable domain is EAGVAQSPRYKIIEKRQSVAFWCNPISGHATLYWYQQILGQGPKLLIQFQNNGVVDDSQLPKDRFSAERLKGVDSTLKIQPAKLEDSAVYLCASSLVTGAYGYTFGSGTRLTVV.